The 3 T cell receptor beta chains given below trace back to one sample, sequenced in a study of patients and donors after allogeneic stem cell transplantation. TCRdb re-derived calls from the RT-PCR reads in MiXCR, one entry per CDR3 protein. The data contain approximately 20,000 distinct CDR3 sequences, around 5% of them singletons. Material: blood, either unsorted or a sorted T cell fraction (not recorded which). These receptors all stem from a human donor who was either an allogeneic HSCT recipient or a stem cell or donor lymphocyte infusion donor (not recorded which). It is not recorded whose cells these are; they may come from a transplant donor.

At least ten counts were recorded for this clonotype. This rearrangement joins TRBV6-5 to TRBJ1-5, with no clear D. Germline lookup yields CDR1 MNHEY and CDR2 SVGAGI. The V end lost 2 bases, the J end lost 1 base, and 12 bases lay between the germline ends. The CDR3 runs to 16 residues. CDR3 residues: CASSYEVTESNQPQHF. The CDR3 bases are TGTGCCAGCAGTTACGAGGTCACTGAGAGCAATCAGCCCCAGCATTTT.

The chain recombines TRBV9 with TRBJ2-3; the D gene could be TRBD1 or TRBD2 (6 bases each). CDR3 length equals 15 residues. The germline gives CDR1 SGDLS, CDR2 YYNGEE. Trimming took 0 bases from V and 1 from J, leaving 9 bases between them. In nucleotides, the CDR3 is TGTGCCAGCAGCGTAGAAGGGGGGCGCACAGATACGCAGTATTTT. This sequence encodes CASSVEGGRTDTQYF.

This clonotype appeared many times. This chain joins TRBV11-2 and TRBJ2-2; D is unresolved. Germline lookup yields CDR1 SGHAT and CDR2 FQNNGV. The CDR3 is made up of 15 amino acids. The V and J ends lost 5 bases and 4 bases respectively, with 14 bases between them. In DNA form, the CDR3 reads TGTGCCAGCAGCCAGAAGTCTCCGGGCACCGGGGAGCTGTTTTTT. It is translated as CASSQKSPGTGELFF.